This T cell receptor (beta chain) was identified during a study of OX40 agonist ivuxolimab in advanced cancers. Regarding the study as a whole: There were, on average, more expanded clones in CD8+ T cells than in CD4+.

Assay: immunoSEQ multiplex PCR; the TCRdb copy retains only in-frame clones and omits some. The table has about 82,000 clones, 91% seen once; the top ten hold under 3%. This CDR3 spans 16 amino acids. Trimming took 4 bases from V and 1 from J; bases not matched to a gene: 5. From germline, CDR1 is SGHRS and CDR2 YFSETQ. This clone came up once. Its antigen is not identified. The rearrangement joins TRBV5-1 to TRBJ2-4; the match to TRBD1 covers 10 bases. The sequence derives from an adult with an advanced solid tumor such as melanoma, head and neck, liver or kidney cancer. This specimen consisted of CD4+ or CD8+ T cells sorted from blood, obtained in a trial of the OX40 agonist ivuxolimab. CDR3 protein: CASSLGTGEAKNIQYF. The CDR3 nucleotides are TGCGCCAGCAGCCTGGGGACAGGGGAGGCCAAAAACATTCAGTACTTC.